This TCR beta chain was recorded in a study of cytomegalovirus exposure and HLA in healthy donors. About the study: It was reported in a later analysis that the same platform had been used for the 90 to 150 validation repertoires as for the approximately 730 first-cohort repertoires.

Turning to this clone: Its specificity is unknown.

Trimming took 6 bases from V and 8 from J, leaving 12 bases between them. Germline values: CDR1 MNHNY, CDR2 SVGAGI (reference sequence). This CDR3 is 12 amino acids long. TCRdb's copy holds only in-frame clones and misses some; the assay was immunoSEQ multiplex PCR. The sample yields fewer than 250,000 clones, roughly 83% seen once. Study-wide results and limits: Cytomegalovirus association was assigned to about 150 TCR beta chains.

The sequence was collected from a woman aged 18-29 years in good health and CMV-seronegative. Material: PBMCs. The chain joins TRBV6-6 to TRBJ2-3; the D is unclear. CDR3 sequence: CASSRPLSTQYF. CDR3 DNA: TGTGCCAGCAGCCGTCCTCTATCTACGCAGTATTTT.